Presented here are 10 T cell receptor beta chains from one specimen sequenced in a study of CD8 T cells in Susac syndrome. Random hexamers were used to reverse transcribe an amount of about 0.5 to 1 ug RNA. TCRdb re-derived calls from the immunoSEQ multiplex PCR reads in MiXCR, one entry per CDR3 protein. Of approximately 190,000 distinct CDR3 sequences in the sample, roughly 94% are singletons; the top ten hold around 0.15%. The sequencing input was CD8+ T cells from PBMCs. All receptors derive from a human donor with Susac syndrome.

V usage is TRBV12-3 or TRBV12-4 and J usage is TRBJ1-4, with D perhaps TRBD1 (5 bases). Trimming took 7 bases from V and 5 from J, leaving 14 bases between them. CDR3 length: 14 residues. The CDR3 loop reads CASTTTEQNEKLFF. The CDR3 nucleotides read TGTGCCAGCACCACGACAGAGCAGAATGAAAAACTGTTTTTT.

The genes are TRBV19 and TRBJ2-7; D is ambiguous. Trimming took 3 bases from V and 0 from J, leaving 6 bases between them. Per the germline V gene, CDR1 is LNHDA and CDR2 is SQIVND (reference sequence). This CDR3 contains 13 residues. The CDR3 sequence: CASSMESSYEQYF. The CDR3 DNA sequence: TGTGCCAGTAGTATGGAGAGCTCCTACGAGCAGTACTTC.

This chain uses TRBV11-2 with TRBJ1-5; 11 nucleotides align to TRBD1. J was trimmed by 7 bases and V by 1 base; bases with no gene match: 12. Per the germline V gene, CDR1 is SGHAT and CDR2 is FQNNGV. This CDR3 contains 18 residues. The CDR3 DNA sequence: TGTGCCAGCAGCTTAGGCGGGAACCGGGACAGGGGGGAGCAGCCCCAGCATTTT. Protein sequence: CASSLGGNRDRGEQPQHF.

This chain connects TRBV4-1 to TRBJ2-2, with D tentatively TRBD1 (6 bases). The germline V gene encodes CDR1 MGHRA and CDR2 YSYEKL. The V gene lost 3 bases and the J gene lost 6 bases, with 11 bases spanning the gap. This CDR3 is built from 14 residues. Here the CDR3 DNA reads TGCGCCAGCAGCCATAGTCAGGGGTCCGGGGAGCTGTTTTTT. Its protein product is CASSHSQGSGELFF.

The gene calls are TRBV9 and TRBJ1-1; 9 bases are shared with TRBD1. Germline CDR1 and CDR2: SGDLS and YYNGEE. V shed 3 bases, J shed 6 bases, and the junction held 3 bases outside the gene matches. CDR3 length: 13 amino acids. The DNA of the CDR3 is TGTGCCAGCAGCGCTACAGGGGGCTCTGAAGCTTTCTTT. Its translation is CASSATGGSEAFF.

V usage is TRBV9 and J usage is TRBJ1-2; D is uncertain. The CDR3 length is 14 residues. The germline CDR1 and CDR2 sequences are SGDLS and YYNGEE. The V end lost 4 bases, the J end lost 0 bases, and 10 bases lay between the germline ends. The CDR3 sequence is CASSHPQTNYGYTF. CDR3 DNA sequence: TGTGCCAGCAGCCATCCCCAAACTAACTATGGCTACACCTTC.

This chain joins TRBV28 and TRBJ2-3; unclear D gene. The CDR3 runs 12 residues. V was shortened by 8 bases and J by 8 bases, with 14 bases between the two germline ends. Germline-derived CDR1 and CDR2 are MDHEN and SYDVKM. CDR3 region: CASLGSVGTQYF. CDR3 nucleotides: TGTGCCAGCTTGGGGTCGGTCGGTACGCAGTATTTT.

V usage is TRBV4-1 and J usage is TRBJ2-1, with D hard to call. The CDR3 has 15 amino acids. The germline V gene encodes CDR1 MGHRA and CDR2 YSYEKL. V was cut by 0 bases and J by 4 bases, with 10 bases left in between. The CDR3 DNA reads TGCGCCAGCAGCCAAGAACCAGGCAATTACAATGAGCAGTTCTTC. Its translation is CASSQEPGNYNEQFF.

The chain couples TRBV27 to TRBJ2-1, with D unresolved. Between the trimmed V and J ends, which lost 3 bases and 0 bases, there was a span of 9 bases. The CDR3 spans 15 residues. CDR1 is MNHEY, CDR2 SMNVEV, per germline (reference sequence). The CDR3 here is CASSFQRYSYNEQFF. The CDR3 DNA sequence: TGTGCCAGCAGTTTCCAACGGTACTCCTACAATGAGCAGTTCTTC.

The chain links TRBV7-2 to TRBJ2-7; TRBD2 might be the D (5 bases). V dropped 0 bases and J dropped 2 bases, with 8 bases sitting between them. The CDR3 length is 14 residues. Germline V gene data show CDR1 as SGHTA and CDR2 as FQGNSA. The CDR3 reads CASSLASETYEQYF. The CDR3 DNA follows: TGTGCCAGCAGCTTAGCTAGCGAGACCTACGAGCAGTACTTC.